The 22 T cell receptor beta chains below come from one sample, sequenced in a study of control samples from healthy donors and cancer patients. The repertoire was sequenced with immunoSEQ multiplex PCR; TCRdb's copy has only in-frame clones and lacks some. Among tens of thousands of clones, roughly 82% were seen once, and the ten largest hold about 3.1%. The sequenced sample consisted of PBMCs. The source is a woman aged 45 to 65 with lung cancer.

This chain joins TRBV7-2 and TRBJ2-7; 7 bases agree with TRBD1. The CDR3 has 15 amino acids. The V gene's germline CDR1 is SGHTA and CDR2 FQGNSA. The junction had 10 bases not matched to a gene; V was cut back by 5 bases and J by 3 bases. CDR3 sequence: CASSPRQGVFYEQYF. CDR3 nucleotide sequence: TGTGCCAGCAGCCCGCGACAGGGAGTTTTCTACGAGCAGTACTTC.

The V and J genes are TRBV28 and TRBJ1-1; TRBD1 agrees at 9 bases. J was trimmed by 4 bases and V by 2 bases; bases with no gene match: 5. This CDR3 is 15 amino acids long. Germline V gene data show CDR1 as MDHEN and CDR2 as SYDVKM. In DNA, the CDR3 is TGTGCCAGCAGTTTACCGGGACAGGGACCCACTGAAGCTTTCTTT. Amino acids: CASSLPGQGPTEAFF.

A word on this clone: The CDR3 end shows no conserved phenylalanine or tryptophan, and so a read error is likely. The DNA is left out, because the CDR3 cannot be placed on it with certainty; the CDR3 is given as TCRdb lists it. This chain links TRBV6-5 with TRBJ2-7; the tabulated D call, TRBD2, remains unverified against the DNA. The CDR3 comprises 12 residues, both ends counted. CDR1 is MNHEY and CDR2 is SVGAGI in the germline V gene. Here the CDR3 reads CASSYSNTAWEI.

The J gene is TRBJ1-1, the V gene TRBV2; tentative D call: TRBD1 (6 bases). Germline values: CDR1 SNHLY, CDR2 FYNNEI. CDR3 size: 16 residues. The V end was cut by 5 bases, the J end by 0 bases, with 16 bases between. CDR3 loop: CASSYRQETMNTEAFF. The CDR3 DNA sequence: TGTGCCAGCAGTTACCGACAGGAGACTATGAACACTGAAGCTTTCTTT.

This chain joins TRBV28 and TRBJ1-1, with no clear D. V was pared by 3 bases and J by 2 bases, with 10 bases between. This CDR3 region has 14 residues. Looked up from germline, CDR1 is MDHEN and CDR2 is SYDVKM. The CDR3 DNA sequence: TGTGCCAGCAGTTTTAGCCCGGTTAACACTGAAGCTTTCTTT. Protein sequence: CASSFSPVNTEAFF. The whole variable domain, filled in from reference TRBV28 and TRBJ1-1, reads DVKVTQSSRYLVKRTGEKVFLECVQDMDHENMFWYRQDPGLGLRLIYFSYDVKMKEKGDIPEGYSVSREKKERFSLILESASTNQTSMYLCASSFSPVNTEAFFGQGTRLTVV.

V and J are TRBV28 and TRBJ2-3; D may be TRBD1 or TRBD2 (5 bases each). Germline CDR1 MDHEN, CDR2 SYDVKM. The CDR3 consists of 15 residues. Trimming shortened V by 5 bases and J by 6 bases, and 18 bases separated the two germline ends. This chain's CDR3 is CASSGRDGTLDTQYF. The DNA for the CDR3 is TGTGCCAGCAGTGGACGGGACGGTACGTTGGATACGCAGTATTTT.

The gene calls are TRBV14 and TRBJ2-7, with 9 bases that match TRBD1. This CDR3 comprises 16 residues. Germline CDR1 is SGHDN and CDR2 is FVKESK. J was trimmed by 2 bases and V by 5 bases; bases with no gene match: 10. The DNA for the CDR3 is TGTGCCAGCAGCGGGACAGGGAGTAGTTTGACCTACGAGCAGTACTTC. Encoded protein: CASSGTGSSLTYEQYF.

This clone was detected a few times. The rearrangement uses TRBV13 and TRBJ1-4; 10 bases are a match to TRBD1. From germline, CDR1 is PRHDT and CDR2 FYEKMQ (reference sequence). With V trimmed by 4 bases and J by 7 bases, 3 bases remained unmatched. CDR3 size: 14 residues. The CDR3 protein is CASSWGQGTEKLFF. For the CDR3, the DNA is TGTGCCAGCAGCTGGGGACAGGGGACTGAAAAACTGTTTTTT.

In its sample, this clone was seen a few times. The V gene is TRBV6-1, the J gene TRBJ2-1; D gene unclear. Germline CDR1 is MNHNS and CDR2 is SASEGT. V lost 3 bases and J lost 4, with 4 bases in between. This CDR3 spans 12 amino acids. The CDR3 coding sequence is TGTGCCAGCAGTGAGGGTTACAATGAGCAGTTCTTC. It translates to CASSEGYNEQFF.

The rearrangement joins TRBV2 to TRBJ2-1; the D is unclear. Trimming took off 1 base at V and 8 bases at J, with 6 bases between the two ends. This CDR3 contains 12 residues. The germline CDR1 and CDR2 sequences are SNHLY and FYNNEI. Here the CDR3 reads CASSEGIHEQFF. CDR3 DNA: TGTGCCAGCAGTGAAGGCATACATGAGCAGTTCTTC. Full variable domain (outside the CDR3, taken from reference TRBV2 and TRBJ2-1): EPEVTQTPSHQVTQMGQEVILRCVPISNHLYFYWYRQILGQKVEFLVSFYNNEISEKSEIFDDQFSVERPDGSNFTLKIRSTKLEDSAMYFCASSEGIHEQFFGPGTRLTVL.

This chain joins TRBV7-2 and TRBJ1-2; perhaps TRBD1 as D (5 bases). Germline CDR1 SGHTA, CDR2 FQGNSA. V lost 1 base, J lost 0 bases, and 12 bases lay in between. The CDR3 length is 16 residues. The CDR3 is CASSLEGTAANYGYTF. In DNA form, the CDR3 reads TGTGCCAGCAGCTTAGAGGGGACGGCGGCTAACTATGGCTACACCTTC.

This clone was recorded once. The chain joins TRBV5-1 to TRBJ2-4, with D possibly matching TRBD1 (7 bases). The CDR3 sequence is 14 residues long. V lost 4 bases, J lost 9 bases, and 17 bases lay in between. Germline CDR1 is SGHRS and CDR2 is YFSETQ. The CDR3 region has the DNA TGCGCCAGCAGCCAAACAGGGGAGGTGCCCATTCAGTACTTC. It translates to CASSQTGEVPIQYF.

For the CDR3, the DNA is TGTGCCAGTAGTTCCTCTGCGCCGAGGAGCTCCTACAATGAGCAGTTCTTC. Translating gives CASSSSAPRSSYNEQFF. The chain carries TRBV19 and TRBJ2-1; no clear D. Trimming removed 5 bases at V and 0 bases at J, with 17 bases between. The CDR3 covers 17 residues. Looked up from germline, CDR1 is LNHDA and CDR2 is SQIVND (reference sequence).

This chain joins TRBV11-2 and TRBJ1-1; the match to TRBD1 covers 10 bases. Trimming took 6 bases from V and 4 from J; bases not matched to a gene: 17. Germline values: CDR1 SGHAT, CDR2 FQNNGV. The length of the CDR3 is 18 residues. This chain's CDR3 is CASSYPKRRDRGFTEAFF. The CDR3 DNA sequence: TGTGCCAGCAGTTATCCGAAGCGGCGGGACAGGGGTTTCACTGAAGCTTTCTTT.

The CDR3 loop reads CASSPEYLNTEAFF. Here the CDR3 DNA reads TGTGCCAGCAGTCCAGAATACCTTAACACTGAAGCTTTCTTT. The chain combines TRBV27 with TRBJ1-1; the D is unclear. Germline loops: CDR1 MNHEY, CDR2 SMNVEV (reference sequence). CDR3 length: 14 residues. V shed 5 bases and J shed 2 bases, with 12 bases lying between them.

The rearrangement uses TRBV7-2 and TRBJ2-7, with TRBD1 matching 11 bases. CDR1 and CDR2 (germline): SGHTA, FQGNSA. Losses at the gene ends were 5 bases for V and 3 bases for J; bases not matched to a gene: 6. This CDR3 contains 15 residues. The CDR3 DNA reads as TGTGCCAGCAGCGTCTCCGGGACAGGGGGCTACGAGCAGTACTTC. Its protein product is CASSVSGTGGYEQYF.

This rearrangement joins TRBV10-3 to TRBJ1-3; no definite D call. This CDR3 has 13 residues. CDR1 and CDR2 (germline): ENHRY, SYGVKD. Deletions cut 3 bases from V and 4 bases from J, with 7 bases between. The CDR3 loop is CAISEIGGNTIYF. The CDR3 region has the DNA TGTGCCATCAGTGAAATAGGGGGAAACACCATATATTTT.

Only one count was recorded for this clone. J is TRBJ1-3 and V is TRBV19, with 9 bases fitting TRBD1. The CDR3 runs to 16 residues. Germline trimming cut 4 bases from V and 3 bases from J; bases unmatched to any gene: 7. The germline V gene has CDR1 LNHDA and CDR2 SQIVND (reference sequence). CDR3 nucleotide sequence: TGTGCCAGTAGTAGACGGGACAGGGTCCGTGGAAACACCATATATTTT. Encoded protein: CASSRRDRVRGNTIYF.

This clone was counted a single time. V is TRBV7-2 and J is TRBJ2-3; 11 nucleotides match TRBD2. The CDR3 covers 16 residues. V trimming: 7 bases; J trimming: 3 bases; junction bases outside the gene matches: 9. Per the germline V gene, CDR1 is SGHTA and CDR2 is FQGNSA. Here the CDR3 DNA reads TGTGCCAGCACCCCCGGGGCTAGCGGGGGGACAGATACGCAGTATTTT. Protein product: CASTPGASGGTDTQYF.

V usage is TRBV18 and J usage is TRBJ2-3, with a weak D call TRBD1 (6 bases). Germline CDR1 KGHSH, CDR2 LQKENI. The CDR3 sequence is 17 residues long. V was clipped by 0 bases and J by 3 bases, with 16 bases between them. CDR3 sequence reads: CASSPPRQASVTDTQYF. The CDR3, as DNA: TGTGCCAGCTCACCACCGAGACAGGCGTCCGTGACAGATACGCAGTATTTT. Looking up the rest from reference TRBV18 and TRBJ2-3 gives the full variable domain: NAGVMQNPRHLVRRRGQEARLRCSPMKGHSHVYWYRQLPEEGLKFMVYLQKENIIDESGMPKERFSAEFPKEGPSILRIQQVVRGDSAAYFCASSPPRQASVTDTQYFGPGTRLTVL.

The genes are TRBV29-1 and TRBJ2-1; the D is unclear. CDR3 size: 15 residues. Trimming pared 5 bases from V and 7 bases from J, leaving 21 bases between. Germline loops: CDR1 SQVTM, CDR2 ANQGSEA. The CDR3 nucleotides are TGCAGCGTTCTATTTGGACGGCTCTATACGAATGAGCAGTTCTTC. Its translation: CSVLFGRLYTNEQFF.

This clone was counted between two and nine times. The rearrangement joins TRBV5-1 to TRBJ2-5, with TRBD2 matching over 7 bases. J gave up 5 bases and V 4 bases, and 14 bases lay outside the gene matches. The CDR3 consists of 16 residues. Germline CDR1 SGHRS, CDR2 YFSETQ. The CDR3 spells CASSRWRGSGEETQYF. CDR3 in DNA: TGCGCCAGCAGCCGATGGCGGGGGTCGGGGGAGGAGACCCAGTACTTC. The entire variable domain, with the rest obtained from reference TRBV5-1 and TRBJ2-5, is as follows: KAGVTQTPRYLIKTRGQQVTLSCSPISGHRSVSWYQQTPGQGLQFLFEYFSETQRNKGNFPGRFSGRQFSNSRSEMNVSTLELGDSALYLCASSRWRGSGEETQYFGPGTRLLVL.